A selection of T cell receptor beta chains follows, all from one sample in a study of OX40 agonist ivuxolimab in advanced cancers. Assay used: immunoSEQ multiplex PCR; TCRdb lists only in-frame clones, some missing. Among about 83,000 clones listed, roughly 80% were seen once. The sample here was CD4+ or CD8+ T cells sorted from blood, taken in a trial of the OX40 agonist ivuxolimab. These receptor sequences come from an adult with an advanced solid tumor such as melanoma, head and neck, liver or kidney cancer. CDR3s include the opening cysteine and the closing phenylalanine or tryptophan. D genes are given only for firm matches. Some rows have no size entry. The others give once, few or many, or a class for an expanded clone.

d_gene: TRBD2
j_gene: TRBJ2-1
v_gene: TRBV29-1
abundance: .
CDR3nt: TGCAGCGTTGCTTCTAGCGGGATAGAGCAGTTCTTC
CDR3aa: CSVASSGIEQFF

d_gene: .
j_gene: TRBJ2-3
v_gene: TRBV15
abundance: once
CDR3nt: TGTGCCACCAGCACACGATCTAGCACAGATACGCAGTATTTT
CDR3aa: CATSTRSSTDTQYF

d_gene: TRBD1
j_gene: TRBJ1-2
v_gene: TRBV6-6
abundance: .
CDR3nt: TGTGCCAGCAATCTAAACAGGGGGCCGCATGGCTACACCTTC
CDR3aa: CASNLNRGPHGYTF

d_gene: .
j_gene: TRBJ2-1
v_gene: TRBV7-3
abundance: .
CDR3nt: TGTGCCAGCAGCTTAAAGGGGGGCGATGAGCAGTTCTTC
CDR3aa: CASSLKGGDEQFF

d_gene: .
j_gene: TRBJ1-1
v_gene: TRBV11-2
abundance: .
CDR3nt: TGTGCCAGCAGCGACAGATTTCAGAACACTGAAGCTTTCTTT
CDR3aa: CASSDRFQNTEAFF

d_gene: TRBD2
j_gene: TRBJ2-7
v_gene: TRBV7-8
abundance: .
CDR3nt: TGTGCCAGCAGCCCCGGGCGGGAGTCAAAAAGTGAGCAGTACTTC
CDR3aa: CASSPGRESKSEQYF

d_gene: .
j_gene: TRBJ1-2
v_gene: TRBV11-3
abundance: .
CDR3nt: TGTGCCAGCAGCTTAGATCAGGGTGGTACAACAGCTAACTATGGCTACACCTTC
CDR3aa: CASSLDQGGTTANYGYTF

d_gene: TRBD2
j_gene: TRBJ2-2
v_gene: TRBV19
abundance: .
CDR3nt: TGTGCCAGTAGTAGCGGGAGTGGGACCGGGGAGCTGTTTTTT
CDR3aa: CASSSGSGTGELFF

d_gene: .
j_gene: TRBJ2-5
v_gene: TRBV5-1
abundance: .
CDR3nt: TGCGCCAGCAGCTTGACAGGATGGGAGACCCAGTACTTC
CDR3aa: CASSLTGWETQYF

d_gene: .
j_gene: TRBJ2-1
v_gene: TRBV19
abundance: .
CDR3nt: TGTGCCAGTAGTAAAGGGGGGCCCAGATTGGGTGAGCAGTTCTTC
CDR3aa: CASSKGGPRLGEQFF

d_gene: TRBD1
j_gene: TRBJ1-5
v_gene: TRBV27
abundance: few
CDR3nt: TGTGCCAGCAGTTCACTGGACAGGGGCGGCAATCAGCCCCAGCATTTT
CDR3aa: CASSSLDRGGNQPQHF

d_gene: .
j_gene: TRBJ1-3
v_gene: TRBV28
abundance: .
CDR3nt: TGTGCCAGCACCGCAGGGAGCTCTGGAAACACCATATATTTT
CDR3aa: CASTAGSSGNTIYF

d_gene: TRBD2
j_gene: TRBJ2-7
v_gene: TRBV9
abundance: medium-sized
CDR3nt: TGTGCCAGCAGCCCCCAACTAGCGGGGGGGCCTTACGAGCAGTACTTC
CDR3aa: CASSPQLAGGPYEQYF

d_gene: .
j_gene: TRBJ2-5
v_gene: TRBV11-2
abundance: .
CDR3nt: TGTGCCAGCAGCTTAAGTCGAAAGACCCAGTACTTC
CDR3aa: CASSLSRKTQYF